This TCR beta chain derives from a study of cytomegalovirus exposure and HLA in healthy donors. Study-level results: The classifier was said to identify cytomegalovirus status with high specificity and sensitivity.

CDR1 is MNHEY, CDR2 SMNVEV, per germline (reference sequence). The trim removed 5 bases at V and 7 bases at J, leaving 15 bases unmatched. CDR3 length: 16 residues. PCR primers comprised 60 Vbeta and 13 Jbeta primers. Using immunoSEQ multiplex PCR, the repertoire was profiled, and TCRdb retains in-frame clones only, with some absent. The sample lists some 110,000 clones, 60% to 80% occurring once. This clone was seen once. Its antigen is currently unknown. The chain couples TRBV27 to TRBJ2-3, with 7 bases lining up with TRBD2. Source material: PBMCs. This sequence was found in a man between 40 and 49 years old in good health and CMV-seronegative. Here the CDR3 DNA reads TGTGCCAGCAGTCCCCGGGGAGGGCGTCCCAGTAATACGCAGTATTTT. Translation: CASSPRGGRPSNTQYF.